A selection of T cell receptor beta chains follows, all from one sample in a study of cytomegalovirus exposure and HLA in healthy donors. The data were produced by immunoSEQ multiplex PCR, yet TCRdb's version contains in-frame clones alone and is incomplete. The table records under 200,000 clones, 91% of them present only once. The source material was PBMCs. The receptor set was obtained from a woman under 30 in good health and CMV-seropositive. Each CDR3 is given with its conserved first and last residue. D genes are given only for firm matches. Clone size is stated in some rows and not others, as once, few, many or a class when expanded.

J gene: TRBJ2-2; D gene: TRBD1; CDR3 length: 18; V gene: TRBV10-3; clone size: -; CDR3 DNA: TGTGCCACCCCAGGGGGCCCCTTTCCCGGGGGACTTACCGGGGAGCTGTTTTTT; CDR3 protein: CATPGGPFPGGLTGELFF
J gene: TRBJ2-2; D gene: TRBD1; CDR3 length: 15; V gene: TRBV5-1; clone size: -; CDR3 DNA: TGCGCCAGCAGGGGCCGGGACAGTGACACCGGGGAGCTGTTTTTT; CDR3 protein: CASRGRDSDTGELFF
J gene: TRBJ2-1; D gene: TRBD2; CDR3 length: 15; V gene: TRBV15; clone size: -; CDR3 DNA: TGTGCCACCAGCAAAGGACTAGCGGACTACAATGAGCAGTTCTTC; CDR3 protein: CATSKGLADYNEQFF
J gene: TRBJ1-2; D gene: TRBD1; CDR3 length: 14; V gene: TRBV9; clone size: -; CDR3 DNA: TGTGCCAGCAGCGGGGACGGGACAGGGAATGGCTACACCTTC; CDR3 protein: CASSGDGTGNGYTF
J gene: TRBJ2-3; D gene: TRBD1; CDR3 length: 15; V gene: TRBV5-1; clone size: -; CDR3 DNA: TGCGCCAGCAGCGCCGACAGGGCGTTGACAGATACGCAGTATTTT; CDR3 protein: CASSADRALTDTQYF
J gene: TRBJ2-4; D gene: -; CDR3 length: 15; V gene: TRBV14; clone size: -; CDR3 DNA: TGTGCCAGCAGCCAGACCGGGGGAGCCAAAAACATTCAGTACTTC; CDR3 protein: CASSQTGGAKNIQYF
J gene: TRBJ1-1; D gene: -; CDR3 length: 13; V gene: TRBV27; clone size: -; CDR3 DNA: TGTGCCAGCAGCCTAATGGGGGGCACTGAAGCTTTCTTT; CDR3 protein: CASSLMGGTEAFF
J gene: TRBJ2-7; D gene: -; CDR3 length: 11; V gene: TRBV2; clone size: -; CDR3 DNA: TGTGCCAGCAGCAACTTCTATGAGCAGTACTTC; CDR3 protein: CASSNFYEQYF
J gene: TRBJ1-2; D gene: TRBD1; CDR3 length: 14; V gene: TRBV6-6; clone size: -; CDR3 DNA: TGTGCCAGCAGTCCGGACAGGGGGAAGTCTGGCTACACCTTC; CDR3 protein: CASSPDRGKSGYTF
J gene: TRBJ1-4; D gene: -; CDR3 length: 12; V gene: TRBV6-5; clone size: -; CDR3 DNA: TGTGCCAGCAGCGGACAGTATGAAAAACTGTTTTTT; CDR3 protein: CASSGQYEKLFF
J gene: TRBJ1-6; D gene: TRBD1; CDR3 length: 20; V gene: TRBV7-2; clone size: -; CDR3 DNA: TGTGCCAGCAGCTTAGCGACAGGGAGTTTATCCAGCTCCTATAATTCACCCCTCCACTTT; CDR3 protein: CASSLATGSLSSSYNSPLHF
J gene: TRBJ2-1; D gene: -; CDR3 length: 10; V gene: TRBV29-1; clone size: -; CDR3 DNA: TGCAGCGTCCACTACAATGAGCAGTTCTTC; CDR3 protein: CSVHYNEQFF
J gene: TRBJ1-4; D gene: TRBD1; CDR3 length: 13; V gene: TRBV6-5; clone size: few; CDR3 DNA: TGTGCCCGCCCAGGGGGTATACGTGAAAAACTGTTTTTT; CDR3 protein: CARPGGIREKLFF
J gene: TRBJ2-7; D gene: TRBD1; CDR3 length: 14; V gene: TRBV5-1; clone size: -; CDR3 DNA: TGCGCCAGCAGCTTAACGACAGGGGAGTACGAGCAGTACTTC; CDR3 protein: CASSLTTGEYEQYF
J gene: TRBJ1-2; D gene: TRBD1; CDR3 length: 15; V gene: TRBV4-1; clone size: -; CDR3 DNA: TGCGCCAGCAGCCAACCCCCGGGACAGGGCGGCGGCTACACCTTC; CDR3 protein: CASSQPPGQGGGYTF
J gene: TRBJ1-3; D gene: -; CDR3 length: 13; V gene: TRBV5-6; clone size: -; CDR3 DNA: TGTGCCAGCAGCTTCGGGACTGGAAACACCATATATTTT; CDR3 protein: CASSFGTGNTIYF
J gene: TRBJ1-5; D gene: TRBD1; CDR3 length: 15; V gene: TRBV28; clone size: -; CDR3 DNA: TGTGCCAGCACCCCGGCGGGCAGGGGGAATCAGCCCCAGCATTTT; CDR3 protein: CASTPAGRGNQPQHF
J gene: TRBJ1-6; D gene: -; CDR3 length: 14; V gene: TRBV10-3; clone size: -; CDR3 DNA: TGTGCCATCAGGGCCGACGGGTATAATTCACCCCTCCACTTT; CDR3 protein: CAIRADGYNSPLHF
J gene: TRBJ1-4; D gene: TRBD1; CDR3 length: 15; V gene: TRBV6-1; clone size: once; CDR3 DNA: TGTGCCAGCAGTGCTACCGGGACAGGGGATGAAAAACTGTTTTTT; CDR3 protein: CASSATGTGDEKLFF
J gene: TRBJ2-1; D gene: TRBD1; CDR3 length: 14; V gene: TRBV28; clone size: -; CDR3 DNA: TGTGCCAGCAGTTTACAGGGGGCCTACAATGAGCAGTTCTTC; CDR3 protein: CASSLQGAYNEQFF